This TCR beta chain was sequenced for a study of shared T cell receptors in the human thymus. Assay used: immunoSEQ multiplex PCR; TCRdb lists only in-frame clones, some missing. This sample has some 720,000 clones, with approximately 90% found just once. This CDR3 spans 17 amino acids. Per germline, CDR1 ENHRY and CDR2 SYGVKD. Trimming took 10 bases from V and 0 from J; bases not matched to a gene: 16. This sample also belongs to another study, concerning human thymus T cells.

The sequencing sample was made of thymocytes. This chain links TRBV10-3 with TRBJ1-1, with 8 nucleotides matching TRBD1. This TCR derives from a boy in the first two years of life with a congenital heart defect. The CDR3 is CATGQGAGTFVNTEAFF. The CDR3 nucleotides read TGTGCCACCGGACAGGGCGCTGGAACCTTCGTGAACACTGAAGCTTTCTTT.